These T cell receptor beta chains were read from a single sample in a study of T cell responses to AZD1222 COVID-19 vaccine. Assay used: immunoSEQ multiplex PCR; TCRdb lists only in-frame clones, some missing. The sample consists of 150,000 to 180,000 clones, roughly nine tenths of them appearing once. Material: peripheral blood, obtained on day 0 of AZD1222 vaccination. These receptors were collected from an adult in good health. Both conserved end residues are part of each CDR3. The order of the fields is J gene, clone size, V gene, D gene, CDR3 protein, CDR3 DNA. D genes are given only for firm matches. Clone size is given for some rows only: seen once, a few or many times, or a class if the clone is expanded.

J gene: TRBJ2-3; clone size: .; V gene: TRBV6-5; D gene: TRBD2; CDR3 protein: CASSYSGTRTDTQYF; CDR3 DNA: TGTGCCAGCAGTTACTCCGGGACTAGGACAGATACGCAGTATTTT
J gene: TRBJ2-1; clone size: .; V gene: TRBV19; D gene: .; CDR3 protein: CASSIGGGAAYNEQFF; CDR3 DNA: TGTGCCAGTAGTATTGGAGGCGGGGCCGCCTACAATGAGCAGTTCTTC
J gene: TRBJ2-1; clone size: .; V gene: TRBV11-3; D gene: .; CDR3 protein: CASSLEGGYNEQFF; CDR3 DNA: TGTGCCAGCAGCTTAGAAGGGGGTTACAATGAGCAGTTCTTC
J gene: TRBJ1-2; clone size: .; V gene: TRBV2; D gene: TRBD1; CDR3 protein: CASRARTGGIYGYTF; CDR3 DNA: TGTGCCAGCAGGGCTAGGACAGGGGGCATCTATGGCTACACCTTC
J gene: TRBJ1-1; clone size: few; V gene: TRBV3-1/TRBV3-2; D gene: .; CDR3 protein: CASSSGSPTEAFF; CDR3 DNA: TGTGCCAGCAGCTCGGGCTCCCCCACTGAAGCTTTCTTT
J gene: TRBJ2-5; clone size: .; V gene: TRBV7-2; D gene: TRBD1; CDR3 protein: CASRSTGGKETQYF; CDR3 DNA: TGTGCCAGCAGATCGACAGGGGGTAAAGAGACCCAGTACTTC
J gene: TRBJ1-2; clone size: .; V gene: TRBV7-8; D gene: TRBD1; CDR3 protein: CASSMTRGNYGYTF; CDR3 DNA: TGTGCCAGCAGCATGACCAGGGGGAACTATGGCTACACCTTC
J gene: TRBJ1-2; clone size: .; V gene: TRBV6-5; D gene: .; CDR3 protein: CASIPGTRGNYGYTF; CDR3 DNA: TGTGCCAGCATTCCAGGGACAAGGGGAAACTATGGCTACACCTTC
J gene: TRBJ2-7; clone size: .; V gene: TRBV10-3; D gene: .; CDR3 protein: CAIRMDSLYEQYF; CDR3 DNA: TGTGCCATCAGGATGGACAGCCTCTACGAGCAGTACTTC
J gene: TRBJ2-3; clone size: .; V gene: TRBV9; D gene: .; CDR3 protein: CASSVATIGAATDTQYF; CDR3 DNA: TGTGCCAGCAGCGTAGCTACGATCGGGGCCGCCACAGATACGCAGTATTTT
J gene: TRBJ1-1; clone size: few; V gene: TRBV19; D gene: TRBD1; CDR3 protein: CASSRTDRGVPEAFF; CDR3 DNA: TGTGCCAGTAGTAGGACGGACAGGGGGGTCCCTGAAGCTTTCTTT